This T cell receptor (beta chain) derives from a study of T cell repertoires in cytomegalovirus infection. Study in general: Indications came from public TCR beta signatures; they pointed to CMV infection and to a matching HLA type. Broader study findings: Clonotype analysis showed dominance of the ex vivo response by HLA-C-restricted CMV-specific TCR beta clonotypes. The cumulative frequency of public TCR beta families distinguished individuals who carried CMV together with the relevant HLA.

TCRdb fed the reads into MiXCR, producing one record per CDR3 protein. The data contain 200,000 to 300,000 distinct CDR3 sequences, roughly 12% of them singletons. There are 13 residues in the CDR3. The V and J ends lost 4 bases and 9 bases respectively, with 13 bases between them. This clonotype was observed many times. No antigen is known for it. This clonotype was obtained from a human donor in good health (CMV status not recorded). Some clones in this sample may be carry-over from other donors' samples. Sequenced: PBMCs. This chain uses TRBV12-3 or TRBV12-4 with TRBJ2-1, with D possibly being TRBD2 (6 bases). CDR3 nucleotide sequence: TGTGCCAGCAGTTCCCCGGGAGAGGGTGAGCAGTTCTTC. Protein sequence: CASSSPGEGEQFF.